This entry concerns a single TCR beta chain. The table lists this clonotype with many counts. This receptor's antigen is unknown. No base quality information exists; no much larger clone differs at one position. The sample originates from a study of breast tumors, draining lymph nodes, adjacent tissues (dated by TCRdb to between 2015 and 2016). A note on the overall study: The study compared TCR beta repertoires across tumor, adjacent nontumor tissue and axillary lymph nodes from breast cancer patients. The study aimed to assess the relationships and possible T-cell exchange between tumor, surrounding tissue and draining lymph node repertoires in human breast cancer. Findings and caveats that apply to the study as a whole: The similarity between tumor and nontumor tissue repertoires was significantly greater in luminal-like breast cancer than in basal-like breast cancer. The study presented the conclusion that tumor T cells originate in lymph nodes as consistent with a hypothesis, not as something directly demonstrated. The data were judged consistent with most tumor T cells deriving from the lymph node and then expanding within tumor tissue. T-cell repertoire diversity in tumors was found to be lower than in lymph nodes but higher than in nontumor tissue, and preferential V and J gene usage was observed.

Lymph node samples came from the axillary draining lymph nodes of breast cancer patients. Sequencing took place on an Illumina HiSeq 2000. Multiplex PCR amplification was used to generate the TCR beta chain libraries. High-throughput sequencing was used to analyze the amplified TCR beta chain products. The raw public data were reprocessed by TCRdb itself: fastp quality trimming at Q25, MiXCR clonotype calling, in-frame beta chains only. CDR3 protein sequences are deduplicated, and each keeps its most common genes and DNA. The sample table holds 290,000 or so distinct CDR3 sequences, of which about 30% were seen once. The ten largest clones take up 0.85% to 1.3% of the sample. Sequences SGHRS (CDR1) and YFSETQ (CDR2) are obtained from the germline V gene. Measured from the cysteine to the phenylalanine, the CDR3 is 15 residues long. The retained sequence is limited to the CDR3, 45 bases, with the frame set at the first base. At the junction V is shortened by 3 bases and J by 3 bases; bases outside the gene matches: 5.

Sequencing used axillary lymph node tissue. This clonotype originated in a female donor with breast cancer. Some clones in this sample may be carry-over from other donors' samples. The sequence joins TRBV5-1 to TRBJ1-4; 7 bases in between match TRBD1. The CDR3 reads CASSSDRAANEKLFF. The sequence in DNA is TGCGCCAGCAGCTCCGACAGGGCGGCTAATGAAAAACTGTTTTTT.